Presented here are 2 T cell receptor beta chains from one specimen sequenced in a study of early T cells in non-severe SARS-CoV-2 infection. TCRdb independently ran MiXCR on the 5' RACE reads; one entry per CDR3 protein. This table holds tens of thousands of distinct CDR3 sequences, 12% found once. The sequenced material came from whole blood. The receptors originated from an adult who was a healthcare worker with PCR-confirmed SARS-CoV-2 infection or an uninfected control (not recorded which).

This clonotype was seen at least ten times. The J gene is TRBJ2-4, the V gene TRBV7-2, with D unclear. Trimming took off 5 bases at V and 3 bases at J, with 11 bases between the two ends. CDR3 size: 14 residues. In germline, CDR1 is SGHTA, CDR2 FQGNSA. The CDR3 protein is CASSLEKVKNIQYF. The CDR3 nucleotides read TGTGCCAGCAGCCTAGAGAAGGTCAAAAACATTCAGTACTTC.

This chain joins TRBV28 and TRBJ1-5; D not resolved. Germline V CDR1 and CDR2: MDHEN, SYDVKM. The CDR3 runs to 15 residues. V was shortened by 5 bases and J by 0 bases, with 11 bases between the two germline ends. The CDR3: CASSPPTYSNQPQHF. CDR3 nucleotides: TGTGCCAGCAGTCCCCCGACCTATAGCAATCAGCCCCAGCATTTT.